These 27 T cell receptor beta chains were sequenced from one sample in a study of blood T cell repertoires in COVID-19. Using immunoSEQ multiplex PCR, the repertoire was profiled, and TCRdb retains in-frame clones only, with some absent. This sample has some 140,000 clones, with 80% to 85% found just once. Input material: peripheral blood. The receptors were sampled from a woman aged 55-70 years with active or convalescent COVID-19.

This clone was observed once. The DNA of the CDR3 is TGTGCCAGCAGCTTAGCGCCTGACAGGGGAAATTCACCCCTCCACTTT. Translation gives CASSLAPDRGNSPLHF. The chain uses TRBV7-8 and TRBJ1-6, with 8 bases matching TRBD1. CDR1 and CDR2 from the germline V gene are SGHVS and FQNEAQ. V lost 0 bases and J lost 7; bases outside the gene matches: 5. There are 16 residues in the CDR3. The complete variable domain, with remaining parts taken from reference TRBV7-8 and TRBJ1-6, reads GAGVSQSPRYKVAKRGQDVALRCDPISGHVSLFWYQQALGQGPEFLTYFQNEAQLDKSGLPSDRFFAERPEGSVSTLKIQRTQQEDSAVYLCASSLAPDRGNSPLHFGNGTRLTVT.

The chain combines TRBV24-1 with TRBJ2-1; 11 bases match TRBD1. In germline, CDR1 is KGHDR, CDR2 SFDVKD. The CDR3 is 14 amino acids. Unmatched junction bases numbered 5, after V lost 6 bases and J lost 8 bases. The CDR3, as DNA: TGTGCCACCAGTAGGACAGGGGGCTCTGATGAGCAGTTCTTC. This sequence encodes CATSRTGGSDEQFF.

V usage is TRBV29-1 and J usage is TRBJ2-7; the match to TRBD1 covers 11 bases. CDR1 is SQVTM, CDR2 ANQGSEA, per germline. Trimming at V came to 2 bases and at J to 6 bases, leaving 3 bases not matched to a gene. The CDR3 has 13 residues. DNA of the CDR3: TGCAGCGTTGAACGGACAGGGGGCGGCGAGCAGTACTTC. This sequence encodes CSVERTGGGEQYF.

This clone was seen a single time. CDR3: CASSLEGSPLHF. The CDR3, as DNA: TGTGCCAGCAGCTTGGAGGGCTCACCCCTCCACTTT. The rearrangement uses TRBV7-9 and TRBJ1-6; unclear D gene. Germline-derived CDR1 and CDR2 are SEHNR and FQNEAQ (reference sequence). The CDR3 loop spans 12 amino acids. Trimming cost V 3 bases and J 10 bases, with 7 bases left between them.

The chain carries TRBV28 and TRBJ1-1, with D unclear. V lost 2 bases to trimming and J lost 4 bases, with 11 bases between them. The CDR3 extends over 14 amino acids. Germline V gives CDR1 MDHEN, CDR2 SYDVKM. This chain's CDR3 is CASSLGVGGTEAFF. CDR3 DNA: TGTGCCAGCAGTTTAGGGGTAGGAGGCACTGAAGCTTTCTTT.

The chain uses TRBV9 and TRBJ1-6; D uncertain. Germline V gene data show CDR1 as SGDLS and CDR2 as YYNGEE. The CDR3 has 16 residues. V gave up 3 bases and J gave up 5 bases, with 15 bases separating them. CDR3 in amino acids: CASSARADTDNSPLHF. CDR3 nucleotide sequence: TGTGCCAGCAGCGCCCGCGCAGACACGGATAATTCACCCCTCCACTTT.

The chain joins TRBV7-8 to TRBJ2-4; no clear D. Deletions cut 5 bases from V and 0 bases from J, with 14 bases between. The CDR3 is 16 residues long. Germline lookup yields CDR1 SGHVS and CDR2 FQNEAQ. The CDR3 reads CASSPEDFLAKNIQYF. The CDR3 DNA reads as TGTGCCAGCAGCCCAGAAGACTTTCTAGCCAAAAACATTCAGTACTTC.

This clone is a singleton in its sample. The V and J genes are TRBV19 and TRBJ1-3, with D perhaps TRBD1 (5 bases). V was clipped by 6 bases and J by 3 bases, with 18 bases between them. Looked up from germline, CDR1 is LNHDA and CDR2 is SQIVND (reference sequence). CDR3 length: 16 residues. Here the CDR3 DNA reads TGTGCCAGTAGCTCCGGGCAGACAGTCCTTGGAAACACCATATATTTT. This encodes CASSSGQTVLGNTIYF.

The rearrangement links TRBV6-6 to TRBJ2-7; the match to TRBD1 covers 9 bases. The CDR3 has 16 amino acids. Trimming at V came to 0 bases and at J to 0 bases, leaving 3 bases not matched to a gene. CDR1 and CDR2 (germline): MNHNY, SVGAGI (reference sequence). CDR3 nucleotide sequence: TGTGCCAGCAGTTACTCCGGACAGGGGAACTCCTACGAGCAGTACTTC. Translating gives CASSYSGQGNSYEQYF.

The CDR3 DNA is TGTGCCAGCGGACAGGGGGCCAATCAGCCCCAGCATTTT. It yields the protein CASGQGANQPQHF. The chain joins TRBV7-9 to TRBJ1-5; 11 positions match TRBD1. Per the germline V gene, CDR1 is SEHNR and CDR2 is FQNEAQ (reference sequence). J gave up 3 bases and V 8 bases, and 0 bases lay outside the gene matches. The CDR3 runs to 13 residues.

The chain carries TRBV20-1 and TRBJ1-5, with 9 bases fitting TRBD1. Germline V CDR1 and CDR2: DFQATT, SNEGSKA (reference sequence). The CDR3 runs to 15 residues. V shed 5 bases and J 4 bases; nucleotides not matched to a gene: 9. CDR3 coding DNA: TGCAGTGCTGGTGGCGGGACAGGGTTTAATCAGCCCCAGCATTTT. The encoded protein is CSAGGGTGFNQPQHF.

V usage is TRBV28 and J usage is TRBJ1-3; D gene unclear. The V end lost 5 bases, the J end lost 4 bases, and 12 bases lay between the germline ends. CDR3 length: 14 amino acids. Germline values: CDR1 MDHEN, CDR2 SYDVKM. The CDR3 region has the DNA TGTGCCAGCAGTCCCCCACTAGCGGGAAACACCATATATTTT. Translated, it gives CASSPPLAGNTIYF.

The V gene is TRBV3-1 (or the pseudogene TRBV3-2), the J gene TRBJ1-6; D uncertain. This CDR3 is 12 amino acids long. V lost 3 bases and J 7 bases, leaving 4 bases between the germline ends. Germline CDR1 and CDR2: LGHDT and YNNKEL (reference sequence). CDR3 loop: CASSHENSPLHF. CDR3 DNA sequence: TGTGCCAGCAGCCACGAGAATTCACCCCTCCACTTT.

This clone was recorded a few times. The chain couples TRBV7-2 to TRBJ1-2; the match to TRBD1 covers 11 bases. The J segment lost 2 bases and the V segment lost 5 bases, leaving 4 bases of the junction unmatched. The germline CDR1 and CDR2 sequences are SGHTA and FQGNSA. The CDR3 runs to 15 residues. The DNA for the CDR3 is TGTGCCAGCAGCCCCGGGACAGGGGGGAACTATGGCTACACCTTC. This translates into CASSPGTGGNYGYTF.

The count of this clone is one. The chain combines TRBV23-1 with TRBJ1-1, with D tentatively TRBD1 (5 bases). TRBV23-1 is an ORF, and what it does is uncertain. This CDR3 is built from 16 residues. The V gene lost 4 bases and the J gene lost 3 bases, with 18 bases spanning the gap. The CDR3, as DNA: TGCGCCAGCAGTCGACCAAGGGGATCAGTCGACACTGAAGCTTTCTTT. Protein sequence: CASSRPRGSVDTEAFF.

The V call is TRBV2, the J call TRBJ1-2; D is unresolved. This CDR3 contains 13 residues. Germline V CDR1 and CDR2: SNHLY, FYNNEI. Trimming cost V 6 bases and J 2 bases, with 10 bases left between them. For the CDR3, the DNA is TGTGCCAGCAGAAGCGGAGGGAACTATGGCTACACCTTC. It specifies CASRSGGNYGYTF.

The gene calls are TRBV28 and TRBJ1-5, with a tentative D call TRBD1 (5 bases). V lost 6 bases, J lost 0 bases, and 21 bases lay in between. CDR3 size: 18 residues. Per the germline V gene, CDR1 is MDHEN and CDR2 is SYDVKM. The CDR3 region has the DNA TGTGCCAGCAGCCTAGCGAGGGGCAGTGGACTTAGCAATCAGCCCCAGCATTTT. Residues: CASSLARGSGLSNQPQHF.

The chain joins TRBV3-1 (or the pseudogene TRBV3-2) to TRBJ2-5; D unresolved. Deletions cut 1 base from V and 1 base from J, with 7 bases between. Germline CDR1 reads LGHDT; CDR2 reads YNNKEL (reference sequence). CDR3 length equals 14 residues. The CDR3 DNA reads TGTGCCAGCAGCCAAGGCCACACCCAAGAGACCCAGTACTTC. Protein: CASSQGHTQETQYF.

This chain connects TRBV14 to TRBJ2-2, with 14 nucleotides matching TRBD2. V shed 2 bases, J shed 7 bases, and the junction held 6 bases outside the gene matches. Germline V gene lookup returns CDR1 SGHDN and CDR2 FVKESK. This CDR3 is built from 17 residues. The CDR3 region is CASSQSGLAGELGELFF. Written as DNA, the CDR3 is TGTGCCAGCAGCCAATCGGGACTAGCGGGAGAGCTCGGGGAGCTGTTTTTT.

In DNA form, the CDR3 reads TGTGCCAGCAGTAAACAGGGGGCAGGAAACACCATATATTTT. Its translation is CASSKQGAGNTIYF. The chain joins TRBV28 to TRBJ1-3; 9 bases match TRBD1. The germline gives CDR1 MDHEN, CDR2 SYDVKM. The CDR3 has 14 amino acids. Unmatched junction bases numbered 3, after V lost 5 bases and J lost 4 bases.

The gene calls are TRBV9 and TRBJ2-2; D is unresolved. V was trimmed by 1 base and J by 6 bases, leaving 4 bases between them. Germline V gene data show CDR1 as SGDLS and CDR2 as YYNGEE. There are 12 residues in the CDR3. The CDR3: CASSVTSGELFF. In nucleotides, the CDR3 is TGTGCCAGCAGCGTAACTTCCGGGGAGCTGTTTTTT.

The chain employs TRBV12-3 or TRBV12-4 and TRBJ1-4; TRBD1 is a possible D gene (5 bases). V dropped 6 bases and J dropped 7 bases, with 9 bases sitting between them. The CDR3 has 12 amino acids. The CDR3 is CASRGGGEKLFF. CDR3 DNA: TGTGCCAGCAGGGGGGGTGGTGAAAAACTGTTTTTT.

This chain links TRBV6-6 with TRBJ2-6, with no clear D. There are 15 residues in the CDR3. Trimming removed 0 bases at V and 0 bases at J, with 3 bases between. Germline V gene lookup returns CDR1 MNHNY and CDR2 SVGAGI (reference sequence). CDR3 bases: TGTGCCAGCAGTTACTCCGTCTCTGGGGCCAACGTCCTGACTTTC. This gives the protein CASSYSVSGANVLTF.

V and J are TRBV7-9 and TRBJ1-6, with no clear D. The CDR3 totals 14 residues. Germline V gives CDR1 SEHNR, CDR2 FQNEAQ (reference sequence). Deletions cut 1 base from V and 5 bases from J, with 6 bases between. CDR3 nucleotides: TGTGCCAGCAGCTTAGTACTCGATAATTCACCCCTCCACTTT. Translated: CASSLVLDNSPLHF.

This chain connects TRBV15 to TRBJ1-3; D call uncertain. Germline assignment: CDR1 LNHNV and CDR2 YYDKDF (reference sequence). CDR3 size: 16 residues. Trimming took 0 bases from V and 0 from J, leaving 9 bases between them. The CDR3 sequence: CATSREPVASGNTIYF. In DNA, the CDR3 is TGTGCCACCAGCAGAGAACCAGTGGCCTCTGGAAACACCATATATTTT.

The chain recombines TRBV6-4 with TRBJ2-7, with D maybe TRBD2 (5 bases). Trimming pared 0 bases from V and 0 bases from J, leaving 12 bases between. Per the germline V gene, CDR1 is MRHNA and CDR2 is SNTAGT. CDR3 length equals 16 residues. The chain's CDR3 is CASSDSRAGGSYEQYV. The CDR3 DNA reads TGTGCCAGCAGTGACTCGAGGGCTGGCGGCTCCTACGAGCAGTACGTC.

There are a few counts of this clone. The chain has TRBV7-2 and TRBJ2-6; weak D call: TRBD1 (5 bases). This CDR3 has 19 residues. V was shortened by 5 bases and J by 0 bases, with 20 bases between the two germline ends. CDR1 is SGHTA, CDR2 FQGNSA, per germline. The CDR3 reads CASSPQWGRVSSGANVLTF. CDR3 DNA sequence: TGTGCCAGCAGCCCTCAATGGGGCAGGGTGAGCTCTGGGGCCAACGTCCTGACTTTC. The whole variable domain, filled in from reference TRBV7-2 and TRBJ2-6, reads GAGVSQSPSNKVTEKGKDVELRCDPISGHTALYWYRQSLGQGLEFLIYFQGNSAPDKSGLPSDRFSAERTGGSVSTLTIQRTQQEDSAVYLCASSPQWGRVSSGANVLTFGAGSRLTVL.